The 32 T cell receptor beta chains reported below all come from one sample, sequenced in a study of shared clonotypes between healthy human individuals (TCRdb year 2020). Receptor amplification or capture employed the immunoSEQ multiplex PCR assay. In its TCRdb copy, this immuneACCESS table keeps in-frame sequences only and misses some clones. Where compared with another copy, unresolved V genes explain less than half of these, and the others have no known cause. Recorded for this sample are 2 million to 2.5 million clones; approximately 93% of them occurred a single time. Around 0.4% of the sample is taken by the ten largest. Material: naive CD4+ T cells from PBMCs. In light of the paper, this sample's cell subset or site label describes: CD45RA+ positively selected. The receptor source for this set is a man aged 18 to 29 in good health. Some clones in this sample may be carry-over from other donors' samples.

This clone was seen only a few times. The chain uses TRBV5-1 and TRBJ1-1; weak D call: TRBD1 (6 bases). CDR1 and CDR2 from the germline V gene are SGHRS and YFSETQ. Trimming removed 0 bases at V and 3 bases at J, with 15 bases between. The CDR3 is 16 amino acids. The CDR3 here is CASSLGVSAGDTEAFF. The CDR3 region has the DNA TGCGCCAGCAGCTTGGGGGTTTCGGCAGGGGACACTGAAGCTTTCTTT.

This chain joins TRBV15 and TRBJ2-5; D ambiguous. Germline CDR1 and CDR2: LNHNV and YYDKDF (reference sequence). V was shortened by 0 bases and J by 5 bases, with 10 bases between the two germline ends. CDR3 size: 14 residues. The CDR3 DNA reads TGTGCCACCAGCAGAGAGACGTTGTCGGAGACCCAGTACTTC. This encodes CATSRETLSETQYF. The full variable domain, with the rest looked up from reference TRBV15 and TRBJ2-5, is DAMVIQNPRYQVTQFGKPVTLSCSQTLNHNVMYWYQQKSSQAPKLLFHYYDKDFNNEADTPDNFQSRRPNTSFCFLDIRSPGLGDTAMYLCATSRETLSETQYFGPGTRLLVL.

This sequence joins TRBV5-4 and TRBJ2-1, with 10 bases matching TRBD1. The CDR3 is 16 residues long. V lost 4 bases and J lost 5; bases outside the gene matches: 9. Germline V gene data show CDR1 as SGHNT and CDR2 as YYREEE (reference sequence). The CDR3 here is CASSLGQGIVHNEQFF. The CDR3 DNA follows: TGTGCCAGCAGCCTGGGACAGGGGATCGTTCACAATGAGCAGTTCTTC.

This chain links TRBV7-9 with TRBJ2-7; D is unresolved. Germline CDR1 reads SEHNR; CDR2 reads FQNEAQ (reference sequence). The CDR3 spans 15 residues. V was pared by 4 bases and J by 5 bases, with 18 bases between. In DNA, the CDR3 is TGTGCCAGCAGCTCCCAATCATCTCCAGTGGACGAGCAGTACTTC. This codes for CASSSQSSPVDEQYF.

This chain connects TRBV6-5 to TRBJ1-2; no definite D call. Germline loops: CDR1 MNHEY, CDR2 SVGAGI. V lost 6 bases and J lost 3, with 8 bases in between. CDR3 length: 12 residues. DNA for the CDR3: TGTGCCAGCAGCCAGGCCCACTATGGCTACACCTTC. Translated: CASSQAHYGYTF.

This sequence joins TRBV11-2 and TRBJ2-7; 10 bases align to TRBD2. Germline V gene sequence: CDR1 SGHAT, CDR2 FQNNGV. The CDR3 is 15 amino acids. V dropped 7 bases and J dropped 4; count of bases not matched to a gene: 10. CDR3 in amino acids: CASTRTSGEHYEQYF. In nucleotides, the CDR3 is TGTGCCAGCACTAGGACTAGCGGAGAACATTACGAGCAGTACTTC.

The gene calls are TRBV7-3 and TRBJ2-7; either TRBD1 or TRBD2 may fit D (6 bases each). V was shortened by 3 bases and J by 0 bases, with 12 bases between the two germline ends. Germline V gene sequence: CDR1 SGHTA, CDR2 FQGTGA. This CDR3 contains 15 residues. The CDR3 reads CASSLGGSSSYEQYF. CDR3 nucleotides: TGTGCCAGCAGCTTGGGGGGCTCTAGCTCCTACGAGCAGTACTTC.

The chain is built from TRBV18 and TRBJ2-1, with D perhaps matching TRBD2 (7 bases). Trimming left V 2 bases short and J 9 bases short, with 17 bases between. The germline CDR1 and CDR2 sequences are KGHSH and LQKENI. The CDR3 sequence is 15 residues long. DNA of the CDR3: TGTGCCAGCTCACCAGTAGCAGGGGAGGGGAGTGAGCAGTTCTTC. Its translation is CASSPVAGEGSEQFF.

This chain joins TRBV5-1 and TRBJ2-7; 10 nucleotides agree with TRBD2. J gave up 6 bases and V 1 base, and 7 bases lay outside the gene matches. The CDR3 has 15 amino acids. Germline CDR1 and CDR2: SGHRS and YFSETQ. The CDR3 is CASSLTSGIPGEQYF. CDR3 coding DNA: TGCGCCAGCAGCTTGACTAGCGGGATCCCGGGCGAGCAGTACTTC.

Notes on this clone: Other nucleotide sequences from this sample produce the same CDR3. V is TRBV28 and J is TRBJ2-2, with a tentative D call TRBD2 (6 bases). There are 14 residues in the CDR3. CDR1 MDHEN and CDR2 SYDVKM come from the germline V gene. Trimming removed 2 bases from V and 5 bases from J, with 9 bases in between. CDR3 nucleotides: TGTGCCAGCAGTTTACGGGGAGGAACCGGGGAGCTGTTTTTT. Translating gives CASSLRGGTGELFF.

The gene calls are TRBV7-9 and TRBJ2-3; TRBD1 is a possible D gene (7 bases). Germline V gives CDR1 SEHNR, CDR2 FQNEAQ (reference sequence). Trimming stripped 2 bases from V and 0 bases from J, with 15 bases between. The CDR3 length is 17 residues. The CDR3 sequence: CASSLPRQGGSTDTQYF. As DNA, the CDR3 is TGTGCCAGCAGCTTACCTCGGCAGGGGGGAAGCACAGATACGCAGTATTTT. Based on the CDR3 plus reference TRBV7-9 and TRBJ2-3, the full variable domain is DTGVSQNPRHKITKRGQNVTFRCDPISEHNRLYWYRQTLGQGPEFLTYFQNEAQLEKSRLLSDRFSAERPKGSFSTLEIQRTEQGDSAMYLCASSLPRQGGSTDTQYFGPGTRLTVL.

The CDR3 nucleotides read TGTGCCAGCAGCAGAGCAGGGGCTAACTATGGCTACACCTTC. Its translation is CASSRAGANYGYTF. V is TRBV25-1 and J is TRBJ1-2; weak D call: TRBD1 (6 bases). V dropped 6 bases and J dropped 0 bases, with 11 bases sitting between them. This CDR3 comprises 14 residues. Germline V lookup: CDR1 MGHDK, CDR2 SYGVNS.

The chain has TRBV9 and TRBJ2-2; weak D call: TRBD2 (6 bases). Germline values: CDR1 SGDLS, CDR2 YYNGEE. The CDR3 sequence is 15 residues long. The germline V and J ends were trimmed by 4 bases and 5 bases, with 15 bases remaining between them. The CDR3 sequence is CASSSQWTTTGELFF. The CDR3 DNA reads TGTGCCAGCAGCTCTCAGTGGACTACAACCGGGGAGCTGTTTTTT.

V usage is TRBV7-2 and J usage is TRBJ2-7, with 7 bases lining up with TRBD2. V dropped 4 bases and J dropped 5; count of bases not matched to a gene: 8. Per the germline V gene, CDR1 is SGHTA and CDR2 is FQGNSA. This CDR3 is 14 amino acids long. Written as DNA, the CDR3 is TGTGCCAGCAGCTACGGACTAGGCTTCCACGAGCAGTACTTC. Translation gives CASSYGLGFHEQYF.

The chain uses TRBV9 and TRBJ2-5; 12 bases align to TRBD2. Unmatched junction bases numbered 9, after V lost 4 bases and J lost 8 bases. There are 15 residues in the CDR3. Germline CDR1 and CDR2: SGDLS and YYNGEE. CDR3 sequence: CASSTQPGLAGTQYF. CDR3 DNA sequence: TGTGCCAGCAGCACTCAGCCGGGACTAGCGGGCACCCAGTACTTC. The entire variable domain, with the rest obtained from reference TRBV9 and TRBJ2-5, is as follows: DSGVTQTPKHLITATGQRVTLRCSPRSGDLSVYWYQQSLDQGLQFLIQYYNGEERAKGNILERFSAQQFPDLHSELNLSSLELGDSALYFCASSTQPGLAGTQYFGPGTRLLVL.

The V gene is TRBV6-1, the J gene TRBJ2-1, with 9 positions matching TRBD2. J lost 4 bases, V lost 0 bases, and 1 base had no gene match. CDR1 is MNHNS and CDR2 is SASEGT in the germline V gene. CDR3 length: 15 residues. The CDR3 DNA follows: TGTGCCAGCAGTGAAGCTAGCGGGAGATACAATGAGCAGTTCTTC. Protein sequence: CASSEASGRYNEQFF.

Only one count was recorded for this clone. The V call is TRBV25-1, the J call TRBJ2-3; 9 positions agree with TRBD2. Germline V gene sequence: CDR1 MGHDK, CDR2 SYGVNS. V lost 3 bases to trimming and J lost 0 bases; unmatched junction nucleotides: 4. This CDR3 contains 16 residues. CDR3 bases: TGTGCCAGCAGTGAGGCTAGCGGGGTTAGCACAGATACGCAGTATTTT. Its translation is CASSEASGVSTDTQYF. Based on the CDR3 plus reference TRBV25-1 and TRBJ2-3, the full variable domain is EADIYQTPRYLVIGTGKKITLECSQTMGHDKMYWYQQDPGMELHLIHYSYGVNSTEKGDLSSESTVSRIRTEHFPLTLESARPSHTSQYLCASSEASGVSTDTQYFGPGTRLTVL.

Remarks on this clone: This same CDR3 is encoded by further DNA sequences in the sample. This sequence joins TRBV27 and TRBJ1-1; possibly TRBD1 for D (6 bases). Trimming left V 2 bases short and J 5 bases short, with 12 bases between. The germline CDR1 and CDR2 sequences are MNHEY and SMNVEV (reference sequence). The CDR3 has 14 amino acids. The CDR3 reads CASSLTGRRTEAFF. The CDR3 DNA follows: TGTGCCAGCAGTTTAACAGGGAGGAGAACTGAAGCTTTCTTT.

This clone was observed once. The chain carries TRBV27 and TRBJ1-5; D is perhaps TRBD1 (6 bases). Per the germline V gene, CDR1 is MNHEY and CDR2 is SMNVEV (reference sequence). V was shortened by 1 base and J by 2 bases, with 12 bases between the two germline ends. The CDR3 has 16 amino acids. The CDR3 sequence: CASSLLAAGGNQPQHF. In DNA form, the CDR3 reads TGTGCCAGCAGTTTATTGGCGGCAGGGGGCAATCAGCCCCAGCATTTT.

The chain couples TRBV11-2 to TRBJ2-3, with D perhaps matching TRBD2 (5 bases). The V end was cut by 3 bases, the J end by 1 base, with 11 bases between. Per the germline V gene, CDR1 is SGHAT and CDR2 is FQNNGV. CDR3 length equals 15 residues. The chain's CDR3 is CASSLSGAGTDTQYF. CDR3 coding DNA: TGTGCCAGCAGCTTGAGCGGAGCCGGCACAGATACGCAGTATTTT.

This rearrangement joins TRBV9 to TRBJ2-2, with 10 bases that match TRBD2. Germline V gene data show CDR1 as SGDLS and CDR2 as YYNGEE. The V segment lost 1 base and the J segment 7 bases; nucleotides outside the gene matches: 7. This CDR3 comprises 16 residues. The CDR3 nucleotides are TGTGCCAGCAGCGTAACCAGCGGGAGGGCCCTCGGGGAGCTGTTTTTT. Protein: CASSVTSGRALGELFF.

For this clone: Other DNA sequences in the same sample also yield this CDR3. This rearrangement joins TRBV2 to TRBJ2-5; no definite D call. V was pared by 4 bases and J by 2 bases, with 8 bases between. Germline CDR1 reads SNHLY; CDR2 reads FYNNEI. CDR3 length: 13 amino acids. The CDR3 protein is CASSVGLQETQYF. The CDR3 DNA reads as TGTGCCAGCAGTGTTGGGCTACAAGAGACCCAGTACTTC. The full variable domain, in which reference TRBV2 and TRBJ2-5 provide the parts outside the CDR3, is EPEVTQTPSHQVTQMGQEVILRCVPISNHLYFYWYRQILGQKVEFLVSFYNNEISEKSEIFDDQFSVERPDGSNFTLKIRSTKLEDSAMYFCASSVGLQETQYFGPGTRLLVL.

The table lists this clone with a few counts. The V gene is TRBV15, the J gene TRBJ1-1; no clear D gene. Germline V lookup: CDR1 LNHNV, CDR2 YYDKDF (reference sequence). The CDR3 totals 12 residues. V was pared by 8 bases and J by 4 bases, with 11 bases between. The CDR3 bases are TGTGCCACCCGCCACCCGGGCACTGAAGCTTTCTTT. Amino acids: CATRHPGTEAFF.

V and J are TRBV28 and TRBJ1-1; D gene ambiguous. Germline V gene lookup returns CDR1 MDHEN and CDR2 SYDVKM. Trimming took off 5 bases at V and 8 bases at J, with 12 bases between the two ends. CDR3 length: 12 residues. The CDR3 protein is CASSQGRREAFF. The CDR3 DNA follows: TGTGCCAGCAGTCAAGGCAGGAGAGAAGCTTTCTTT.

The chain carries TRBV19 and TRBJ1-3; D is ambiguous. V was shortened by 9 bases and J by 7 bases, with 25 bases between the two germline ends. This CDR3 is built from 16 residues. The germline gives CDR1 LNHDA, CDR2 SQIVND (reference sequence). For the CDR3, the DNA is TGTGCCAGATACAACCAAACGGGGTCTTGCGGTAACACCATATATTTT. Amino acids: CARYNQTGSCGNTIYF.

The chain joins TRBV14 to TRBJ1-5; 8 nucleotides match TRBD1. CDR3 length: 14 residues. Germline CDR1 reads SGHDN; CDR2 reads FVKESK. After removal of 4 bases from V and 1 base from J, the junction contained 0 bases not matched to a gene. This CDR3 reads CASSRTGSNQPQHF. DNA of the CDR3: TGTGCCAGCAGCCGGACAGGGAGCAATCAGCCCCAGCATTTT. Complete variable domain (other parts from reference TRBV14 and TRBJ1-5): EAGVTQFPSHSVIEKGQTVTLRCDPISGHDNLYWYRRVMGKEIKFLLHFVKESKQDESGMPNNRFLAERTGGTYSTLKVQPAELEDSGVYFCASSRTGSNQPQHFGDGTRLSIL.

The rearrangement uses TRBV6-5 and TRBJ2-7; 8 nucleotides match TRBD1. Germline trimming cut 6 bases from V and 1 base from J; bases unmatched to any gene: 8. The CDR3 covers 15 residues. Germline CDR1 is MNHEY and CDR2 is SVGAGI. The CDR3 spells CASSLGQGRSYEQYF. The CDR3 DNA reads TGTGCCAGCAGCCTAGGACAGGGCAGGTCCTACGAGCAGTACTTC.

This sequence joins TRBV29-1 and TRBJ2-5, with a weak D call TRBD1 (5 bases). Trimming cost V 4 bases and J 4 bases, with 13 bases left between them. The CDR3 runs to 13 residues. The germline gives CDR1 SQVTM, CDR2 ANQGSEA. CDR3 nucleotide sequence: TGCAGCGTTGCCTTCAGGGCATTAGAGACCCAGTACTTC. Translation gives CSVAFRALETQYF.

J is TRBJ2-6 and V is TRBV18, with D uncertain. Trimming stripped 1 base from V and 2 bases from J, with 9 bases between. CDR3 length: 16 amino acids. Per the germline V gene, CDR1 is KGHSH and CDR2 is LQKENI. CDR3 DNA: TGTGCCAGCTCACCACAGCGAGCGACTGGGGCCAACGTCCTGACTTTC. Its protein product is CASSPQRATGANVLTF.

J is TRBJ2-7 and V is TRBV7-9; D gene unclear. The CDR3 runs 15 residues. Per germline, CDR1 SEHNR and CDR2 FQNEAQ (reference sequence). V lost 1 base and J lost 1, with 11 bases in between. CDR3 sequence reads: CASSLGSGQSYEQYF. The CDR3 nucleotides are TGTGCCAGCAGCTTAGGATCCGGGCAGTCCTACGAGCAGTACTTC.

About this clone: Distinct nucleotide sequences in the sample also encode this CDR3. V usage is TRBV4-1 and J usage is TRBJ2-1, with TRBD1 matching 9 bases. V was clipped by 3 bases and J by 3 bases; unmatched bases: 3. This CDR3 is built from 15 residues. Germline values: CDR1 MGHRA, CDR2 YSYEKL. The CDR3 DNA follows: TGCGCCAGCAGCCAGGGGGACAGGGACTACAATGAGCAGTTCTTC. Translated, it gives CASSQGDRDYNEQFF.

The chain uses TRBV7-7 and TRBJ1-3; tentative D call: TRBD1 (5 bases). The V gene lost 1 base and the J gene lost 0 bases, with 7 bases spanning the gap. The CDR3 sequence is 15 residues long. Per germline, CDR1 SSHAT and CDR2 FNYEAQ (reference sequence). In DNA, the CDR3 is TGTGCCAGCAGCTTAGACCAGGGCTCTGGAAACACCATATATTTT. This encodes CASSLDQGSGNTIYF.